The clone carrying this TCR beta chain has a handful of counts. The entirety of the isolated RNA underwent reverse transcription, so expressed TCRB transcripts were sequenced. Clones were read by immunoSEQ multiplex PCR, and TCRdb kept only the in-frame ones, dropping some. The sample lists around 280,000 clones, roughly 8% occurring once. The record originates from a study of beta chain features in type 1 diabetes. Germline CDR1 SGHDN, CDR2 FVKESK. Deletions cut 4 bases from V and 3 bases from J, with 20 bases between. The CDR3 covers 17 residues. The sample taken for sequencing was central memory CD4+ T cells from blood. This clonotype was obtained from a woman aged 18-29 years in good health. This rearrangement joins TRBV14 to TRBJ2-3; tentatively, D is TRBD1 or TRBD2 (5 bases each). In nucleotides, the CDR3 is TGTGCCAGCAGCCCCTGGGCGACGGGACCCTTGACAGATACGCAGTATTTT. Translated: CASSPWATGPLTDTQYF.